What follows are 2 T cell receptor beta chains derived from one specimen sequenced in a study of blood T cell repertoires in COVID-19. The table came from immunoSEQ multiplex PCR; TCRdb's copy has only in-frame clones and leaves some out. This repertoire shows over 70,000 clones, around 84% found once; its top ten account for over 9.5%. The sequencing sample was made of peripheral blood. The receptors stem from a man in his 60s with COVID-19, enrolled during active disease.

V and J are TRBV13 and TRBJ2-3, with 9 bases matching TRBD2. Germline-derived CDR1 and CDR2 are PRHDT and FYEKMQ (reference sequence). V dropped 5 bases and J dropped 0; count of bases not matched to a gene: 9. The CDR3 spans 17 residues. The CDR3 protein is CASSRGLAGSSTDTQYF. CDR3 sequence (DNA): TGTGCCAGCAGCCGAGGGCTAGCGGGATCTAGCACAGATACGCAGTATTTT.

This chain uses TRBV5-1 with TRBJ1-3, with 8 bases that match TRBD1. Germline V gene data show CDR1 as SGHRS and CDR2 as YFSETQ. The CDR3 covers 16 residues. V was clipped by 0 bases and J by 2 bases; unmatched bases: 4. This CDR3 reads CASSLAGGWPGNTIYF. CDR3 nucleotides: TGCGCCAGCAGCTTGGCAGGGGGCTGGCCTGGAAACACCATATATTTT.